These 30 T cell receptor beta chains came from one sample sequenced in a study of cytomegalovirus exposure and HLA in healthy donors. Both 60 Vbeta primers and 13 Jbeta primers went into the PCR. Repertoires were generated with immunoSEQ multiplex PCR, while TCRdb's copy carries only in-frame clones and drops some. The listing contains some 75,000 clones. The source material was PBMCs. All receptors come from a boy between 10 and 17 years old in good health and CMV-seronegative.

The chain carries TRBV5-1 and TRBJ1-2; 9 nucleotides line up with TRBD1. Trimming at V came to 4 bases and at J to 3 bases, leaving 10 bases not matched to a gene. CDR3 length equals 16 residues. CDR1 is SGHRS, CDR2 YFSETQ, per germline. CDR3 residues: CASSHQQGARDYGYTF. CDR3 bases: TGCGCCAGCAGCCATCAACAGGGGGCAAGGGACTATGGCTACACCTTC.

The chain employs TRBV9 and TRBJ2-5; 7 nucleotides line up with TRBD1. This CDR3 is 13 amino acids long. Germline trimming cut 4 bases from V and 5 bases from J; bases unmatched to any gene: 5. Germline-derived CDR1 and CDR2 are SGDLS and YYNGEE. CDR3 DNA: TGTGCCAGCAGCATGACAGGGCTCGAGACCCAGTACTTC. Translation: CASSMTGLETQYF.

This rearrangement joins TRBV4-1 to TRBJ1-2; weak D call: TRBD1 (6 bases). This CDR3 region has 14 residues. The germline CDR1 and CDR2 sequences are MGHRA and YSYEKL. Trimming left V 5 bases short and J 8 bases short, with 18 bases between. The chain's CDR3 is CASSSSGDKRGYTF. Here the CDR3 DNA reads TGCGCCAGCAGCTCTAGCGGGGACAAGAGGGGCTACACCTTC.

The rearrangement links TRBV4-1 to TRBJ1-5; TRBD1 matches at 8 bases. CDR3 length: 17 amino acids. The germline gives CDR1 MGHRA, CDR2 YSYEKL. The ends lost 4 bases at V and 4 bases at J; junction bases unmatched: 12. As DNA, the CDR3 is TGCGCCAGCAGCCCAAAGCCCCCGGACAGGGAAAATCAGCCCCAGCATTTT. Protein product: CASSPKPPDRENQPQHF.

The gene calls are TRBV4-1 and TRBJ2-7; a weak D match, TRBD2 (6 bases). Between the trimmed V and J ends, which lost 0 bases and 2 bases, there was a span of 14 bases. Germline lookup yields CDR1 MGHRA and CDR2 YSYEKL. The length of the CDR3 is 16 residues. The CDR3 bases are TGCGCCAGCAGCCAAGATGGCGGGGTCTCTACCTACGAGCAGTACTTC. This codes for CASSQDGGVSTYEQYF.

J is TRBJ1-4 and V is TRBV7-6; no firm D call. Germline-derived CDR1 and CDR2 are SGHVS and FNYEAQ. Trimming left V 1 base short and J 7 bases short, with 13 bases between. This CDR3 has 15 residues. The CDR3 spells CASSLGGVVGEKLFF. CDR3 DNA sequence: TGTGCCAGCAGCTTAGGTGGAGTCGTCGGTGAAAAACTGTTTTTT.

The chain combines TRBV29-1 with TRBJ2-7, with D possibly TRBD1 on 5 matching bases. In germline, CDR1 is SQVTM, CDR2 ANQGSEA. The CDR3 is made up of 12 amino acids. Deletions cut 7 bases from V and 6 bases from J, with 16 bases between. The CDR3 loop reads CSAEQETGEQYF. Written as DNA, the CDR3 is TGCAGCGCAGAACAGGAGACCGGCGAGCAGTACTTC.

The chain employs TRBV6-1 and TRBJ2-7; D perhaps matches TRBD2 (6 bases). The CDR3 has 13 residues. The germline gives CDR1 MNHNS, CDR2 SASEGT. V dropped 7 bases and J dropped 4 bases, with 14 bases sitting between them. CDR3 amino acids: CASIREIPYEQYF. CDR3 sequence (DNA): TGTGCCAGCATACGGGAGATCCCGTACGAGCAGTACTTC.

The chain carries TRBV7-9 and TRBJ1-2; 9 bases agree with TRBD1. In germline, CDR1 is SEHNR, CDR2 FQNEAQ (reference sequence). Trimming cost V 3 bases and J 8 bases; bases outside gene matches: 10. The CDR3 covers 15 residues. CDR3 bases: TGTGCCAGCAGCTTCAACCTGGGACAGGGAGGAGGCTACACCTTC. Translated, it gives CASSFNLGQGGGYTF.

V gene TRBV5-1 combines with J gene TRBJ2-7, with D possibly TRBD1 on 7 matching bases. This CDR3 is built from 15 residues. The V end lost 4 bases, the J end lost 2 bases, and 16 bases lay between the germline ends. CDR1 SGHRS and CDR2 YFSETQ come from the germline V gene. The CDR3 reads CASSAGQLSAYEQYF. As DNA, the CDR3 is TGCGCCAGCAGCGCGGGACAGCTTAGCGCCTACGAGCAGTACTTC.

V and J are TRBV29-1 and TRBJ2-1; 10 bases fit TRBD2. This CDR3 region has 14 residues. In germline, CDR1 is SQVTM, CDR2 ANQGSEA. After removal of 7 bases from V and 4 bases from J, the junction contained 7 bases not matched to a gene. The CDR3 loop is CSASSGGAYNEQFF. CDR3 nucleotides: TGCAGCGCCTCCAGCGGGGGGGCATACAATGAGCAGTTCTTC.

The chain uses TRBV9 and TRBJ1-1; maybe TRBD1 (6 bases). The CDR3 covers 12 residues. The germline V gene has CDR1 SGDLS and CDR2 YYNGEE. V was cut by 4 bases and J by 8 bases, with 12 bases left in between. The CDR3, as DNA: TGTGCCAGCAGCCCGAGGACAGACGAAGCTTTCTTT. It specifies CASSPRTDEAFF.

This chain links TRBV30 with TRBJ1-1; D is uncertain. Trimming removed 0 bases from V and 7 bases from J, with 6 bases in between. Per germline, CDR1 GTSNPN and CDR2 SVGIG (reference sequence). The CDR3 length is 11 residues. CDR3 sequence reads: CAWSVGGEAFF. CDR3 nucleotides: TGTGCCTGGAGTGTGGGAGGTGAAGCTTTCTTT.

The V and J genes are TRBV5-1 and TRBJ1-1; D remains ambiguous. The CDR3 runs to 14 residues. Germline V gene sequence: CDR1 SGHRS, CDR2 YFSETQ. With 4 bases removed from V and 3 bases from J, the gap between germline ends came to 13 bases. CDR3 sequence (DNA): TGCGCCAGCAGCCCCCCGGGGAGGGACACTGAAGCTTTCTTT. Translating gives CASSPPGRDTEAFF.

The chain has TRBV12-5 and TRBJ1-1; D call uncertain. Germline V gene sequence: CDR1 LGHNT, CDR2 FRNRAP. The V end lost 0 bases, the J end lost 9 bases, and 8 bases lay between the germline ends. This CDR3 comprises 12 residues. As DNA, the CDR3 is TGTGCTAGTGGTTTGGTGGGCCTGAAAGCTTTCTTT. Translated: CASGLVGLKAFF.

Remarks on this clone: The sample holds other DNA sequences that translate to the same CDR3. The J gene is TRBJ1-6, the V gene TRBV9; D remains unclear. The CDR3 consists of 15 residues. Trimming removed 0 bases from V and 6 bases from J, with 10 bases in between. Germline V gene sequence: CDR1 SGDLS, CDR2 YYNGEE. CDR3 sequence (DNA): TGTGCCAGCAGCGTAGCTACGGGGATTAATTCACCCCTCCACTTT. Its protein is CASSVATGINSPLHF.

The chain employs TRBV9 and TRBJ2-1; D perhaps matches TRBD1 (5 bases). The CDR3 is 17 amino acids. The ends were cut back, 0 bases at V and 8 bases at J, with 21 bases in the middle. The germline V gene encodes CDR1 SGDLS and CDR2 YYNGEE. The CDR3 DNA reads as TGTGCCAGCAGCGTAGCTTTGGGCAGGGTGTTTGGCCATGAGCAGTTCTTC. This sequence encodes CASSVALGRVFGHEQFF.

The gene calls are TRBV27 and TRBJ2-1; 9 bases align to TRBD1. Germline V gene lookup returns CDR1 MNHEY and CDR2 SMNVEV (reference sequence). The ends lost 3 bases at V and 8 bases at J; junction bases unmatched: 5. The CDR3 has 14 amino acids. As DNA, the CDR3 is TGTGCCAGCAGTTTCGGACAGGGGTCATATGAGCAGTTCTTC. Protein product: CASSFGQGSYEQFF.

As DNA, the CDR3 is TGTGCCAGCAGCTTGGCGGCGGCCACAGATACGCAGTATTTT. Protein: CASSLAAATDTQYF. The gene calls are TRBV5-6 and TRBJ2-3; D is ambiguous. The V and J ends lost 0 bases and 2 bases respectively, with 7 bases between them. Germline values: CDR1 SGHDT, CDR2 YYEEEE. This CDR3 comprises 14 residues. The variable domain in full, completed from reference TRBV5-6 and TRBJ2-3, reads DAGVTQSPTHLIKTRGQQVTLRCSPKSGHDTVSWYQQALGQGPQFIFQYYEEEERQRGNFPDRFSGHQFPNYSSELNVNALLLGDSALYLCASSLAAATDTQYFGPGTRLTVL.

The chain has TRBV15 and TRBJ2-1; 10 nucleotides align to TRBD2. Germline CDR1 reads LNHNV; CDR2 reads YYDKDF (reference sequence). This CDR3 contains 16 residues. V lost 4 bases, J lost 1 base, and 4 bases stayed unmatched. The DNA of the CDR3 is TGTGCCACCAGCAAATTAGCGGGGGGTTCCTACAATGAGCAGTTCTTC. Translated: CATSKLAGGSYNEQFF.

The J gene is TRBJ1-2, the V gene TRBV5-1; no definite D call. V was clipped by 0 bases and J by 6 bases, with 9 bases between them. Germline lookup yields CDR1 SGHRS and CDR2 YFSETQ. The CDR3 is 13 amino acids. Written as DNA, the CDR3 is TGCGCCAGCAGCTTGGTAGCTTGGGATGGCTACACCTTC. This gives the protein CASSLVAWDGYTF.

This chain connects TRBV6-1 to TRBJ1-2; tentatively, D is TRBD1 (5 bases). The CDR3 sequence is 14 residues long. Trimming removed 8 bases at V and 5 bases at J, with 18 bases between. Germline CDR1 MNHNS, CDR2 SASEGT. The CDR3 sequence is CASLRDSLRYGYTF. For the CDR3, the DNA is TGTGCCAGCCTCCGGGACTCCTTACGATATGGCTACACCTTC.

This rearrangement joins TRBV29-1 to TRBJ1-1, with TRBD1 as a possible D gene (5 bases). The CDR3 is made up of 14 amino acids. CDR1 SQVTM and CDR2 ANQGSEA come from the germline V gene. V dropped 5 bases and J dropped 1 base, with 14 bases sitting between them. The DNA of the CDR3 is TGCAGCGTTCTACGACTGGACACGAACACTGAAGCTTTCTTT. Translating it yields CSVLRLDTNTEAFF.

As for this clone: Sequence at one end of the junction differs from germline and may be a read error. The chain couples TRBV5-1 to TRBJ2-7; D ambiguous. Germline V gene sequence: CDR1 SGHRS, CDR2 YFSETQ. This CDR3 comprises 15 residues. CDR3 bases: TGCGCCAGCAGCTTAGATCCAGGAAGCTCCTACGAGCAGTCCTTC. Amino acids: CASSLDPGSSYEQSF.

The CDR3 loop reads CASSTAQNTNSGNTIYF. The CDR3 nucleotides are TGTGCCAGTAGTACGGCACAGAATACAAACTCTGGAAACACCATATATTTT. V usage is TRBV19 and J usage is TRBJ1-3; no clear D. The CDR3 sequence is 17 residues long. Germline lookup yields CDR1 LNHDA and CDR2 SQIVND (reference sequence). V was pared by 4 bases and J by 0 bases, with 16 bases between.

This chain uses TRBV15 with TRBJ1-6; D unclear. The V end was cut by 0 bases, the J end by 9 bases, with 9 bases between. The CDR3 is 14 residues long. Germline V gives CDR1 LNHNV, CDR2 YYDKDF (reference sequence). CDR3 amino acids: CATSRDRGTSPLHF. The CDR3 nucleotides read TGTGCCACCAGCAGAGATCGGGGAACTTCACCCCTCCACTTT.

The genes are TRBV6-1 and TRBJ1-2, with D possibly being TRBD1 (5 bases). The CDR3 is made up of 14 amino acids. Trimming removed 8 bases from V and 0 bases from J, with 13 bases in between. From germline, CDR1 is MNHNS and CDR2 SASEGT. CDR3 in DNA: TGTGCCAGCGCGCCAGGGTCGACTAACTATGGCTACACCTTC. Translation: CASAPGSTNYGYTF.

The chain has TRBV19 and TRBJ1-2; D not resolved. Looked up from germline, CDR1 is LNHDA and CDR2 is SQIVND (reference sequence). V gave up 5 bases and J gave up 7 bases, with 14 bases separating them. CDR3 length: 13 residues. The CDR3 sequence is CASSGIGRVGYTF. The CDR3 bases are TGTGCCAGTAGTGGGATCGGGAGGGTTGGCTACACCTTC.

For this clone: Mismatch with germline at one junction end may stem from a read error. CDR3 loop: CASSHRVAGIKENQYF. In nucleotides, the CDR3 is TGCGCCAGCAGCCACAGAGTAGCGGGGATCAAAGAGAACCAGTACTTC. This chain links TRBV4-1 with TRBJ2-5, with TRBD2 matching 8 bases. The CDR3 loop spans 16 amino acids. CDR1 and CDR2 (germline): MGHRA, YSYEKL.

The chain recombines TRBV7-9 with TRBJ2-7; 12 positions match TRBD2. Germline V lookup: CDR1 SEHNR, CDR2 FQNEAQ (reference sequence). Trimming removed 5 bases from V and 5 bases from J; junction bases left unmatched: 7. The CDR3 sequence is 15 residues long. The CDR3 nucleotides read TGTGCCAGCAGCCCCGGACTAGCGGGATTGAACGAGCAGTACTTC. Protein sequence: CASSPGLAGLNEQYF.